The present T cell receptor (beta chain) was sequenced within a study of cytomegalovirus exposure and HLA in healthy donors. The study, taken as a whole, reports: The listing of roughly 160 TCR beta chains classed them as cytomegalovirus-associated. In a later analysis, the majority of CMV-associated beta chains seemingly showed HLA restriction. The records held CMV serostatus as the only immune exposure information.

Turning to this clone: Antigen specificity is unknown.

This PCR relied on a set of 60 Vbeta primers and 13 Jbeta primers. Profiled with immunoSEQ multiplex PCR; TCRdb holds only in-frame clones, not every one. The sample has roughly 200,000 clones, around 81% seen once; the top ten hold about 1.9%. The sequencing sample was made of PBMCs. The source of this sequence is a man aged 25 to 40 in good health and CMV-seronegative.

CDR3: CASSRTGPGEKLFF. The CDR3 DNA sequence: TGTGCCAGCAGCCGGACAGGGCCGGGGGAAAAACTGTTTTTT. The chain carries TRBV25-1 and TRBJ1-4; TRBD1 matches at 8 bases. J was trimmed by 8 bases and V by 6 bases; bases with no gene match: 8. Germline V gene sequence: CDR1 MGHDK, CDR2 SYGVNS. This CDR3 is built from 14 residues.